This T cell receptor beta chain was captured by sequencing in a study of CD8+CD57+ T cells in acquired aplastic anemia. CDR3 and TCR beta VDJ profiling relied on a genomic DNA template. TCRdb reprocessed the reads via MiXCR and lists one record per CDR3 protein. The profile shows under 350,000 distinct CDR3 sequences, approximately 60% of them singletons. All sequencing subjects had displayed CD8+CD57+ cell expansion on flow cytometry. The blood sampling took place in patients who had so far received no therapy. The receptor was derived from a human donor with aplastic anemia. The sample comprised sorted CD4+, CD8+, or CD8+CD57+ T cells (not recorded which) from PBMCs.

For the CDR3, the DNA is TGCAGTGCTAGTCGGCTCTCAACCCCCGAAGCTTTCTTT. Amino acids: CSASRLSTPEAFF. The chain is built from TRBV20-1 and TRBJ1-1; unclear D gene. The CDR3 totals 13 residues. Trimming removed 3 bases from V and 8 bases from J, with 16 bases in between. CDR1 DFQATT and CDR2 SNEGSKA come from the germline V gene (reference sequence).